This T cell receptor (beta chain) was retrieved from a study of cytomegalovirus exposure and HLA in healthy donors. Worth noting for this clone: What it recognizes is unknown.

60 Vbeta and 13 Jbeta primers were used in PCR. Libraries were prepared by immunoSEQ multiplex PCR; TCRdb keeps only in-frame clonotypes and omits some of them. The data contain some 150,000 clones, around 60% of them singletons. Study conclusions and caveats: TCR beta V segments were, for the most part, productive about 87% or about 30% of the time in an earlier analysis. TCR association rates varied by HLA locus in a later analysis, with DRB1 highest and HLA-C lowest. Researchers reported in a later analysis that common viral pathogens appeared linked to several top clusters.

The TCR comes from a woman in her fifties or sixties in good health and CMV-seropositive. The sample consisted of PBMCs.

The CDR3 protein is CATSRGNGYTF. CDR3 nucleotide sequence: TGTGCCACCAGTAGGGGGAATGGCTACACCTTC. The chain uses TRBV15 and TRBJ1-2; possible D gene TRBD1, 6 bases. V dropped 6 bases and J dropped 6 bases, with 8 bases sitting between them. From germline, CDR1 is LNHNV and CDR2 YYDKDF (reference sequence). There are 11 residues in the CDR3.